This T cell receptor beta chain stems from a study of cytomegalovirus exposure and HLA in healthy donors. Germline V CDR1 and CDR2: SGHTA, FQGNSA. V lost 5 bases, J lost 0 bases, and 14 bases lay in between. The CDR3 has 16 amino acids. Both 60 Vbeta primers and 13 Jbeta primers went into the PCR. TCRdb's copy holds only in-frame clones and misses some; the assay was immunoSEQ multiplex PCR. The table has under 150,000 clones, roughly 84% seen once. This TCR derives from a man between 50 and 59 years old in good health and CMV-seronegative. Sequenced input: PBMCs. This sequence joins TRBV7-2 and TRBJ2-1; possibly TRBD1 for D (5 bases). Here the CDR3 DNA reads TGTGCCAGCAGCCAGATCGGCCAGGGCTCCTACAATGAGCAGTTCTTC. Translated, it gives CASSQIGQGSYNEQFF.